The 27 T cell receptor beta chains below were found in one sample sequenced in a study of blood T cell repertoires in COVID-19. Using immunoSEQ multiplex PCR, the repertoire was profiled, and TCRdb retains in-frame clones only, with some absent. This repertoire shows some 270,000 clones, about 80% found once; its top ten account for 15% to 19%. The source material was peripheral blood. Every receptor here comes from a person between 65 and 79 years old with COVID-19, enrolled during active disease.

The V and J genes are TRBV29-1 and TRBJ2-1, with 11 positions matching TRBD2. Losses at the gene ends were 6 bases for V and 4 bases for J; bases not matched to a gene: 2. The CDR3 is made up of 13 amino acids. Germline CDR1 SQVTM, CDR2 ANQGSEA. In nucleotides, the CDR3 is TGCAGCGTCCGGACTAGCGGGTACAATGAGCAGTTCTTC. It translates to CSVRTSGYNEQFF.

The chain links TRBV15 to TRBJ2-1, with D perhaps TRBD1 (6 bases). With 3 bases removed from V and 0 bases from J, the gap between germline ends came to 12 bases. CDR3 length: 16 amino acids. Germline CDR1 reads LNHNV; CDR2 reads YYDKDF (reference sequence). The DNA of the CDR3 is TGTGCCACCAGCAGGTACGACAGGAGCTCCTACAATGAGCAGTTCTTC. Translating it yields CATSRYDRSSYNEQFF.

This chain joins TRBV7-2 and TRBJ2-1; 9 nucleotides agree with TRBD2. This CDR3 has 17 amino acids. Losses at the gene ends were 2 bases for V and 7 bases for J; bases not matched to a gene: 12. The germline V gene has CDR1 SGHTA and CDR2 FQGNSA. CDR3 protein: CASSLMARAGGLNEQFF. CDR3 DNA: TGTGCCAGCAGCTTAATGGCGCGAGCGGGGGGTCTGAATGAGCAGTTCTTC.

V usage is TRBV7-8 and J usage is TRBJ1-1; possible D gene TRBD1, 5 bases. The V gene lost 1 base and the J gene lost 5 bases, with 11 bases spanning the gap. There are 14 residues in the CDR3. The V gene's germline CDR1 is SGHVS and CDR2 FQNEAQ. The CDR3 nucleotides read TGTGCCAGCAGCTTAGTGGGGGGGAGGACTGAAGCTTTCTTT. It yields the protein CASSLVGGRTEAFF.

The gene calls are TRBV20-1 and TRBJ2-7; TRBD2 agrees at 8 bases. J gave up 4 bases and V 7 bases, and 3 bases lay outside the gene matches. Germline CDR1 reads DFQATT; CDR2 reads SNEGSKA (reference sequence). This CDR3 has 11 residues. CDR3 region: CSVGGRYEQYF. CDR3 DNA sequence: TGCAGTGTGGGCGGGAGGTACGAGCAGTACTTC.

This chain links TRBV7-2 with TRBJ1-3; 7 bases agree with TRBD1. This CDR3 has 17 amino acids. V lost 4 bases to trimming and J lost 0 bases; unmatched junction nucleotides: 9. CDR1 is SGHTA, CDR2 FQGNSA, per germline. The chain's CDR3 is CASSSPTGFISGNTIYF. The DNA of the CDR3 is TGTGCCAGCAGCTCGCCGACAGGGTTTATCTCTGGAAACACCATATATTTT.

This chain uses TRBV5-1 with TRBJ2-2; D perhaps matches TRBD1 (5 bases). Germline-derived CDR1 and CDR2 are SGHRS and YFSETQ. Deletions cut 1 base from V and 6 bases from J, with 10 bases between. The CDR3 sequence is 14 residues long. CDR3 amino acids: CASSLLGLSGELFF. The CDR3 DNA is TGCGCCAGCAGCTTGTTGGGGCTTTCCGGGGAGCTGTTTTTT.

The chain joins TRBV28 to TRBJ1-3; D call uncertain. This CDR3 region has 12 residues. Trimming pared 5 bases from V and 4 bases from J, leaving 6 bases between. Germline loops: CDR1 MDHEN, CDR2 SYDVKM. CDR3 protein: CASSTAGNTIYF. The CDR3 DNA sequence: TGTGCCAGCAGTACTGCAGGAAACACCATATATTTT.

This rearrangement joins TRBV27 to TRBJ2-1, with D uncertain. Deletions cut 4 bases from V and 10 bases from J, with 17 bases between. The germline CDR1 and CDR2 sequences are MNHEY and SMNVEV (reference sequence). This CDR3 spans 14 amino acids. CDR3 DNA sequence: TGTGCCAGCAGTTCCCTACCCCCTCTGGGCGAGCAGTTCTTC. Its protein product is CASSSLPPLGEQFF.

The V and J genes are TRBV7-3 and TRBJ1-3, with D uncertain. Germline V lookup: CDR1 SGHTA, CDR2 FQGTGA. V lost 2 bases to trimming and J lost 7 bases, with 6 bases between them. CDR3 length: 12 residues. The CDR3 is CASSLDGNTIYF. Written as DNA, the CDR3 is TGTGCCAGCAGCTTAGACGGGAACACCATATATTTT.

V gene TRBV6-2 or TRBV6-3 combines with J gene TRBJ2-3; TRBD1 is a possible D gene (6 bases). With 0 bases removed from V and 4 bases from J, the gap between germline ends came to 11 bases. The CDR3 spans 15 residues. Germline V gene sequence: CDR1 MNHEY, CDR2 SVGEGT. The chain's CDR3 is CASSYSRQAPDTQYF. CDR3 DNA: TGTGCCAGCAGTTACTCCCGACAGGCCCCAGATACGCAGTATTTT.

The CDR3 nucleotides read TGTGCCAGCAGCCTAAACAGCGGGGGGTCGTTCCAAGAGACCCAGTACTTC. Translating gives CASSLNSGGSFQETQYF. The chain joins TRBV7-2 to TRBJ2-5; 9 bases are a match to TRBD2. This CDR3 comprises 17 residues. Unmatched junction bases numbered 11, after V lost 5 bases and J lost 1 base. The germline CDR1 and CDR2 sequences are SGHTA and FQGNSA.

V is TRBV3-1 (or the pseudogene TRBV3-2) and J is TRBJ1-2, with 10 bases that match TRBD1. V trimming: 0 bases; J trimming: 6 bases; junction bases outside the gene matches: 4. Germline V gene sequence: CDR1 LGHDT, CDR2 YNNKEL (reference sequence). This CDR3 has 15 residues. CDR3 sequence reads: CASSQELGQGHGYTF. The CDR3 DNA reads TGTGCCAGCAGCCAAGAATTGGGACAGGGGCATGGCTACACCTTC.

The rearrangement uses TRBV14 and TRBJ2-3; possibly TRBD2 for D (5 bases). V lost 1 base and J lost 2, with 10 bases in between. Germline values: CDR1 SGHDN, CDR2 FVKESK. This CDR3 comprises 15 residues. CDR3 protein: CASSQGRGVTDTQYF. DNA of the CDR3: TGTGCCAGCAGCCAAGGTCGGGGTGTCACAGATACGCAGTATTTT. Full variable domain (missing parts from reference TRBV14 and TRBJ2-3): EAGVTQFPSHSVIEKGQTVTLRCDPISGHDNLYWYRRVMGKEIKFLLHFVKESKQDESGMPNNRFLAERTGGTYSTLKVQPAELEDSGVYFCASSQGRGVTDTQYFGPGTRLTVL.

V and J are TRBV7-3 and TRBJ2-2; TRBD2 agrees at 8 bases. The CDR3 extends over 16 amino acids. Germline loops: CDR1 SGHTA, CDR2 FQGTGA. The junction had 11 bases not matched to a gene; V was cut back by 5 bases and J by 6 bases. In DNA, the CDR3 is TGTGCCAGCAGCCCCAGCGGGGGTATAGGTTCCGGGGAGCTGTTTTTT. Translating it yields CASSPSGGIGSGELFF. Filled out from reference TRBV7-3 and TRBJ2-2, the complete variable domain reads GAGVSQTPSNKVTEKGKYVELRCDPISGHTALYWYRQSLGQGPEFLIYFQGTGAADDSGLPNDRFFAVRPEGSVSTLKIQRTERGDSAVYLCASSPSGGIGSGELFFGEGSRLTVL.

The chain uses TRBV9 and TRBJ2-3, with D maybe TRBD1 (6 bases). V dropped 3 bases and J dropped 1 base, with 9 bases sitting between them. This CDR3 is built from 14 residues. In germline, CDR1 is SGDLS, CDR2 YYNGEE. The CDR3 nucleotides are TGTGCCAGCAGCGAGGGACAACGCACAGATACGCAGTATTTT. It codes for CASSEGQRTDTQYF.

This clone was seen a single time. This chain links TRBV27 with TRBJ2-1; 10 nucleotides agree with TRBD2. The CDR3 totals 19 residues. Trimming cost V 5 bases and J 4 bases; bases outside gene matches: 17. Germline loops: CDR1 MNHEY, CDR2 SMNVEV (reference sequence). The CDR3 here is CASSLLSIRAGGPYNEQFF. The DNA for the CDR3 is TGTGCCAGCAGTCTACTATCTATCCGAGCGGGAGGGCCGTACAATGAGCAGTTCTTC.

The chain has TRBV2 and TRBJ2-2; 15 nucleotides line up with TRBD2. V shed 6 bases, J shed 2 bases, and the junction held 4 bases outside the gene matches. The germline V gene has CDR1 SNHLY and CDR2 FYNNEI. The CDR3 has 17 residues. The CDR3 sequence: CASRGLAGGRNTGELFF. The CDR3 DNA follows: TGTGCCAGCAGGGGACTAGCGGGGGGTCGAAACACCGGGGAGCTGTTTTTT.

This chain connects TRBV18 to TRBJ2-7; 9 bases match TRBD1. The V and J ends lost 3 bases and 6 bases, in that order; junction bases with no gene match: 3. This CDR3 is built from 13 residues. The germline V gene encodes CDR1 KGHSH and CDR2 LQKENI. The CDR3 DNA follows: TGTGCCAGCTCACCGGACAGGGGCGCCGAGCAGTACTTC. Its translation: CASSPDRGAEQYF.

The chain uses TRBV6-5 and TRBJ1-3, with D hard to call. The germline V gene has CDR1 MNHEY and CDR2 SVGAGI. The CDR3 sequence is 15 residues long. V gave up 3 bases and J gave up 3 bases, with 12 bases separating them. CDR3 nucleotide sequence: TGTGCCAGCAGTTATGGGGAGATTGGTGGAAACACCATATATTTT. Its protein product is CASSYGEIGGNTIYF.

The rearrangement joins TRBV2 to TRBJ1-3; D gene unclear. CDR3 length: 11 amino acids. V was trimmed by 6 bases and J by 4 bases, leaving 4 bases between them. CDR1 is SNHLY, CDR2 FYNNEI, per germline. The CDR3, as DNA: TGTGCCAGCAGCGTAGGAAACACCATATATTTT. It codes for CASSVGNTIYF.

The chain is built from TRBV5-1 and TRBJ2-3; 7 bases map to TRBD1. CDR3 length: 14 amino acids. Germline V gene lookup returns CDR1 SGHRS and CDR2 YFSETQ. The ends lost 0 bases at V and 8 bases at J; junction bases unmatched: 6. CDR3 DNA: TGCGCCAGCAGCTTGGGACAGGGCGTCGGTACGCAGTATTTT. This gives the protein CASSLGQGVGTQYF.

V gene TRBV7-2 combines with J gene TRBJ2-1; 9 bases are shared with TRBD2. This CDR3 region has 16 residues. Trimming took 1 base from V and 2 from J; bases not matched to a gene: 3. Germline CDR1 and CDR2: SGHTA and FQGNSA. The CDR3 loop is CASSLGSGGTYNEQFF. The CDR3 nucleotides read TGTGCCAGCAGCTTAGGTAGCGGGGGCACCTACAATGAGCAGTTCTTC. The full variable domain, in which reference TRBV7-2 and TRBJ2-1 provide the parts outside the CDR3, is GAGVSQSPSNKVTEKGKDVELRCDPISGHTALYWYRQSLGQGLEFLIYFQGNSAPDKSGLPSDRFSAERTGGSVSTLTIQRTQQEDSAVYLCASSLGSGGTYNEQFFGPGTRLTVL.

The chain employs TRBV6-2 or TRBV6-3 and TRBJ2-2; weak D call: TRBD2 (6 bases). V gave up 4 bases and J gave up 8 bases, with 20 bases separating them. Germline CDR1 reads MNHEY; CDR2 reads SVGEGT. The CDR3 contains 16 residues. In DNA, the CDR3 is TGTGCCAGCAGTTCCCCGCGGGGCGGTTTGGCGGGGGAGCTGTTTTTT. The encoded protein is CASSSPRGGLAGELFF.

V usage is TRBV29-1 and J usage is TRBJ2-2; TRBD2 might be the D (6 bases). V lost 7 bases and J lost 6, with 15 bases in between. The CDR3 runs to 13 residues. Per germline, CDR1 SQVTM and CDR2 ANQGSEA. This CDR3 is CSARWGEAGELFF. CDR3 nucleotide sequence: TGCAGCGCCCGGTGGGGGGAGGCCGGGGAGCTGTTTTTT.

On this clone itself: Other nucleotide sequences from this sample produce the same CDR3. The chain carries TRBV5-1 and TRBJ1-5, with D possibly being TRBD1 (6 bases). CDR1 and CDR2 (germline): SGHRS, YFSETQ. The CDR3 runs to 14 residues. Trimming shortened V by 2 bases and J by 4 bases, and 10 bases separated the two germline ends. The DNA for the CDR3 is TGCGCCAGCAGCTTAGGACAGCTAAATCAGCCCCAGCATTTT. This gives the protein CASSLGQLNQPQHF. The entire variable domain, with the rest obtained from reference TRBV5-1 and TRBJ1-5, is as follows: KAGVTQTPRYLIKTRGQQVTLSCSPISGHRSVSWYQQTPGQGLQFLFEYFSETQRNKGNFPGRFSGRQFSNSRSEMNVSTLELGDSALYLCASSLGQLNQPQHFGDGTRLSIL.

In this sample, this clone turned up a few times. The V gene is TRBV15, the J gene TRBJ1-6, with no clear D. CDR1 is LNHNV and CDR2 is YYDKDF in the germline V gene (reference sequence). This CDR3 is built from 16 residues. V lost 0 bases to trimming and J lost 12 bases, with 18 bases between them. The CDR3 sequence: CATSRDTGELRGPLHF. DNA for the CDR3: TGTGCCACCAGCAGAGATACCGGTGAGCTCCGGGGACCCCTCCACTTT.